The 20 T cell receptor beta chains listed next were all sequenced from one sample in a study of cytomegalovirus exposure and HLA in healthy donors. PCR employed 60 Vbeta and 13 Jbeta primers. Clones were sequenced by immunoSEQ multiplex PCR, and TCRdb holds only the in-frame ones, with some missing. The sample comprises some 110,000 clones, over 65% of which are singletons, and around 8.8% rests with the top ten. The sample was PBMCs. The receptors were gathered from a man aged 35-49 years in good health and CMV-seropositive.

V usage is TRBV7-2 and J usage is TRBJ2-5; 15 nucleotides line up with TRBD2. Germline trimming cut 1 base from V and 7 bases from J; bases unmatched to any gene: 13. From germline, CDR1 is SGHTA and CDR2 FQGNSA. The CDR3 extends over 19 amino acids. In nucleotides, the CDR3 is TGTGCCAGCAGCTTAGGTTGGGGACTAGCGGGAGGAAACACGGGGACCCAGTACTTC. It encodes CASSLGWGLAGGNTGTQYF.

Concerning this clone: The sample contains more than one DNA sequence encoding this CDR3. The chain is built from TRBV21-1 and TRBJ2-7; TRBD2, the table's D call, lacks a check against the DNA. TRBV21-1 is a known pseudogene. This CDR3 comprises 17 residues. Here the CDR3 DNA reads TGTGCCAGCAGCAAAGCCTTGATAGCGGGGCCCCTATACGAGCAGTACTTC. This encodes CASSKALIAGPLYEQYF.

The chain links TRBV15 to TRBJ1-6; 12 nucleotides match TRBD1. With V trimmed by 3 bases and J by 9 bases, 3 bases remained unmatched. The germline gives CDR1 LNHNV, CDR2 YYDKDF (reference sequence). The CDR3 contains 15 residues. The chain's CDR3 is CATSRGQGASSPLHF. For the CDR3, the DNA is TGTGCCACCAGCAGGGGACAGGGGGCCAGTTCACCCCTCCACTTT.

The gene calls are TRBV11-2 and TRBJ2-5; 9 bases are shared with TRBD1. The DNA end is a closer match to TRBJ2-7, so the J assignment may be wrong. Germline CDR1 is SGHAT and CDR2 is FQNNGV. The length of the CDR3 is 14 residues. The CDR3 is CASSRDRVYDEQYF. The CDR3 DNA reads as TGTGCCAGCAGCCGGGACAGGGTTTATGACGAGCAGTACTTC.

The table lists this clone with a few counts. The CDR3 DNA sequence: TGTGCCAGCAGTTCTATTAGGGGCTCTGGAAACACCATATATTTT. Translating it yields CASSSIRGSGNTIYF. This chain links TRBV2 with TRBJ1-3; the D gene is possibly TRBD1 (5 bases). This CDR3 region has 15 residues. V shed 5 bases and J shed 0 bases, with 11 bases lying between them. Germline V gene sequence: CDR1 SNHLY, CDR2 FYNNEI.

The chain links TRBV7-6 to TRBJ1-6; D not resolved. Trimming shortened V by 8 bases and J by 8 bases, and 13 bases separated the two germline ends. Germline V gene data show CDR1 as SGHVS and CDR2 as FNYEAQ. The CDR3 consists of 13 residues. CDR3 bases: TGTGCCAGCGGTGGGGAGGCGGATTCACCCCTCCACTTT. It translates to CASGGEADSPLHF.

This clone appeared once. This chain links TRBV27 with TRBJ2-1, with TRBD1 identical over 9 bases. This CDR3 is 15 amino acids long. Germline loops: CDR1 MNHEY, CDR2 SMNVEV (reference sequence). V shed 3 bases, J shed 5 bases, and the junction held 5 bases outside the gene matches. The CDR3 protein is CASSFGTGPHNEQFF. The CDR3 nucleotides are TGTGCCAGCAGTTTCGGGACAGGGCCCCACAATGAGCAGTTCTTC.

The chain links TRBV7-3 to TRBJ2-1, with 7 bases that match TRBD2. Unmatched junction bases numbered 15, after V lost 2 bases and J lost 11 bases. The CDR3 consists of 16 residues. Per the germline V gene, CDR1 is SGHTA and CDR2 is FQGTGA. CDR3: CASSLPPWTSRNQQFF. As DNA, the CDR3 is TGTGCCAGCAGCTTACCCCCCTGGACTAGTCGGAATCAGCAGTTCTTC.

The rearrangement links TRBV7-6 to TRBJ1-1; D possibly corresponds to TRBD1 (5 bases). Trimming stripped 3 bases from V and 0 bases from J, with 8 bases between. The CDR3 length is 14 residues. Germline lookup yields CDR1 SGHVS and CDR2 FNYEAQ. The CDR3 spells CASSLTVMNTEAFF. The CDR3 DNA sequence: TGTGCCAGCAGCTTGACAGTCATGAACACTGAAGCTTTCTTT.

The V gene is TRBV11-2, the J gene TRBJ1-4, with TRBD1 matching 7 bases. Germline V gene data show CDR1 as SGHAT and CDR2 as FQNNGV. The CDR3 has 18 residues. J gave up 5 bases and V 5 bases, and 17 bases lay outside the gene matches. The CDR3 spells CASSASGGYSAMNEKLFF. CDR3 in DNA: TGTGCCAGCAGCGCGTCAGGGGGATACTCCGCCATGAATGAAAAACTGTTTTTT.

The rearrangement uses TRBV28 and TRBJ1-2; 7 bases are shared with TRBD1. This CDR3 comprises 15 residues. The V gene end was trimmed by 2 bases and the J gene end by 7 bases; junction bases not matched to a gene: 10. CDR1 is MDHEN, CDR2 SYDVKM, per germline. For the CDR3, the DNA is TGTGCCAGCAGTTTAGATCTAGGAGGGGGCCGTGGCTACACCTTC. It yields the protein CASSLDLGGGRGYTF.

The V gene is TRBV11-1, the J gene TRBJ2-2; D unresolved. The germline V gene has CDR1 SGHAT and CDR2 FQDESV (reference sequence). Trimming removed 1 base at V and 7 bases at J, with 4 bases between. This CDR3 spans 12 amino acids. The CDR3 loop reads CASSLDIGELFF. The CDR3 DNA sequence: TGTGCCAGCAGCTTAGACATCGGGGAGCTGTTTTTT.

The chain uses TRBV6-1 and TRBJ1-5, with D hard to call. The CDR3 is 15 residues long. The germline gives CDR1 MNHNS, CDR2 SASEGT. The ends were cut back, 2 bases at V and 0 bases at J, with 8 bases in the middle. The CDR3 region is CASSEQENSNQPQHF. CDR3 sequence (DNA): TGTGCCAGCAGTGAACAGGAAAATAGCAATCAGCCCCAGCATTTT.

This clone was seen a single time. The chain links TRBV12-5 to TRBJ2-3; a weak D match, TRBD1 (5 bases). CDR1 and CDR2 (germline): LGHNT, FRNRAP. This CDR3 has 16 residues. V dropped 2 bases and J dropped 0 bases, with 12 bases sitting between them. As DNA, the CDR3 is TGTGCTAGTGGTTTGATAACAGGTCCTAGCACAGATACGCAGTATTTT. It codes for CASGLITGPSTDTQYF.

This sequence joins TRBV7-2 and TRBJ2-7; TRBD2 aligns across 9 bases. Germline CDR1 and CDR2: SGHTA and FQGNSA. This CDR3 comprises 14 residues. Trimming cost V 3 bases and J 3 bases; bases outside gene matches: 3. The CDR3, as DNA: TGTGCCAGCAGCTTTAGGCGGGAGGGCTACGAGCAGTACTTC. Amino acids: CASSFRREGYEQYF.

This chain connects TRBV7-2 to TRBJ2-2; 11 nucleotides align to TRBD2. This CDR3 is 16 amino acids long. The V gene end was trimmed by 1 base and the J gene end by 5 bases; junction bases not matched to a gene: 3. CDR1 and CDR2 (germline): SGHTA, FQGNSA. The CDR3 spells CASSLVSGRVTGELFF. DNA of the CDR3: TGTGCCAGCAGCTTAGTTAGCGGGAGGGTGACCGGGGAGCTGTTTTTT.

The CDR3 DNA reads TGTGCCAGTAGTATTGGGACAGGGTCAAGAGAGACCCAGTACTTC. Its translation is CASSIGTGSRETQYF. The genes are TRBV19 and TRBJ2-5; 9 bases are a match to TRBD1. This CDR3 comprises 15 residues. The V gene's germline CDR1 is LNHDA and CDR2 SQIVND (reference sequence). J was trimmed by 4 bases and V by 3 bases; bases with no gene match: 6. Looking up the rest from reference TRBV19 and TRBJ2-5 gives the full variable domain: DGGITQSPKYLFRKEGQNVTLSCEQNLNHDAMYWYRQDPGQGLRLIYYSQIVNDFQKGDIAEGYSVSREKKESFPLTVTSAQKNPTAFYLCASSIGTGSRETQYFGPGTRLLVL.

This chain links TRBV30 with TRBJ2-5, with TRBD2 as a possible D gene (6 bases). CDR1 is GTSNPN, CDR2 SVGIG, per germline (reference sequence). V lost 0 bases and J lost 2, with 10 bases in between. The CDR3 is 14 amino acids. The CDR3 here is CAWSVRRGQETQYF. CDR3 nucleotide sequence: TGTGCCTGGAGTGTTAGGCGGGGACAAGAGACCCAGTACTTC.

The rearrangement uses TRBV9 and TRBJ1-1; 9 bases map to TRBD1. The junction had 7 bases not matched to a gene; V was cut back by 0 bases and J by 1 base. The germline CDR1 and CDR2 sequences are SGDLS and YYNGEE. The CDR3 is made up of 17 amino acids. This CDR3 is CASSVEGQGRGNTEAFF. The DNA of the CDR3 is TGTGCCAGCAGCGTAGAGGGACAGGGCCGGGGGAACACTGAAGCTTTCTTT. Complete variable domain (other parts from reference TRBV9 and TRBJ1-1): DSGVTQTPKHLITATGQRVTLRCSPRSGDLSVYWYQQSLDQGLQFLIQYYNGEERAKGNILERFSAQQFPDLHSELNLSSLELGDSALYFCASSVEGQGRGNTEAFFGQGTRLTVV.

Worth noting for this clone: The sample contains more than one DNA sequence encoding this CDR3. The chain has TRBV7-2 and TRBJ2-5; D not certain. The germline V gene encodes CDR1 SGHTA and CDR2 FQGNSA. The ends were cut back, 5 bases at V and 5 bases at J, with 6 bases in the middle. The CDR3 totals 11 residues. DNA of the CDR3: TGTGCCAGCAGCCCTAAGGAGACCCAGTACTTC. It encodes CASSPKETQYF.